This TCR beta chain emerged from a study of OX40 agonist ivuxolimab in advanced cancers. The CDR3 is made up of 15 amino acids. Germline V gene data show CDR1 as MNHEY and CDR2 as SVGAGI. Trimming took off 6 bases at V and 1 base at J, with 14 bases between the two ends. This clone has only one observation. Using immunoSEQ multiplex PCR, the repertoire was profiled, and TCRdb retains in-frame clones only, with some absent. The data hold about 78,000 clones, with roughly 91% observed a single time. The chain recombines TRBV6-5 with TRBJ2-3; possible D gene TRBD1, 6 bases. The source is an adult with an advanced solid tumor such as melanoma, head and neck, liver or kidney cancer. Sequenced here: CD4+ or CD8+ T cells sorted from blood, sampled in a trial of the OX40 agonist ivuxolimab. The CDR3 here is CASRIQGPGTDTQYF. The CDR3 DNA sequence: TGTGCCAGCAGAATACAGGGCCCAGGCACAGATACGCAGTATTTT.